A single sample is the source of the 5 T cell receptor beta chains below, sequenced in a study of blood T cell repertoires in COVID-19. This table comes from immunoSEQ multiplex PCR, and its TCRdb copy is limited to in-frame clones, with some not included. The sample lists some 110,000 clones, more than 60% occurring once. The sample was peripheral blood. These TCRs come from a man aged 45-65 years with acute or convalescent COVID-19.

This clone was seen only a few times. CDR3 DNA sequence: TGTGCCAGCAGCTCCGGACAGGCCCTGATCGAGCCCCAGCATTTT. This gives the protein CASSSGQALIEPQHF. This chain joins TRBV7-9 and TRBJ1-5; TRBD1 aligns across 7 bases. Germline trimming cut 4 bases from V and 8 bases from J; bases unmatched to any gene: 11. CDR3 size: 15 residues. CDR1 is SEHNR and CDR2 is FQNEAQ in the germline V gene (reference sequence).

V is TRBV2 and J is TRBJ1-3; D remains unclear. Trimming shortened V by 4 bases and J by 3 bases, and 13 bases separated the two germline ends. CDR1 is SNHLY and CDR2 is FYNNEI in the germline V gene. The CDR3 length is 15 residues. For the CDR3, the DNA is TGTGCCAGCAGTGCAGGTGGCAATCGTGGAAACACCATATATTTT. Its protein product is CASSAGGNRGNTIYF.

V is TRBV28 and J is TRBJ1-2; 8 bases match TRBD1. Germline-derived CDR1 and CDR2 are MDHEN and SYDVKM. Trimming cost V 5 bases and J 5 bases; bases outside gene matches: 13. CDR3 size: 16 residues. CDR3 coding DNA: TGTGCCAGCAGTCCACAGGCCGGGACAGGAGGTTATGGCTACACCTTC. Amino acids: CASSPQAGTGGYGYTF.

The chain is built from TRBV27 and TRBJ2-5; D might be TRBD2 (5 bases). Trimming left V 6 bases short and J 3 bases short, with 11 bases between. This CDR3 comprises 13 residues. The germline gives CDR1 MNHEY, CDR2 SMNVEV (reference sequence). For the CDR3, the DNA is TGTGCCAGCAGCAACTACGGGGAAGAGACCCAGTACTTC. This sequence encodes CASSNYGEETQYF.

This clone was seen a single time. The V call is TRBV5-1, the J call TRBJ2-6, with D possibly being TRBD2 (6 bases). This CDR3 spans 15 amino acids. The germline CDR1 and CDR2 sequences are SGHRS and YFSETQ. V lost 1 base to trimming and J lost 2 bases, with 7 bases between them. CDR3 amino acids: CASSLSGAGANVLTF. The CDR3 DNA reads as TGCGCCAGCAGCTTGTCGGGGGCTGGGGCCAACGTCCTGACTTTC.